Listed here is a single T cell receptor (beta chain). Germline assignment: CDR1 MNHEY and CDR2 SMNVEV (reference sequence). This CDR3 is 13 amino acids long. Trimming took off 5 bases at V and 6 bases at J, with 13 bases between the two ends. The data are from a study of blood T cell repertoires in COVID-19. Overall study context: The samples span acute and convalescent COVID-19 from the United States, Italy and Spain. The cDNA or gDNA used as material had been derived from T cells, B-cell-depleted T cells, or PBMCs.

Authors' methods: For nucleated cells, counts were estimated from reference gene primer amplification. This table comes from immunoSEQ multiplex PCR, and its TCRdb copy is limited to in-frame clones, with some not included. D and trimming come from the DNA, and the V and J calls and clone size come from that table. The repertoire consists of about 180,000 clones, with roughly four fifths occurring once and the leading ten covering about 6.4%. The sequence came from a human donor in a cohort sampled during active COVID-19. Material: peripheral blood. The chain has TRBV27 and TRBJ1-1; D may be TRBD1 (6 bases). The CDR3 is CASSRGRGSEAFF. The CDR3 DNA reads as TGTGCCAGCAGTAGGGGTAGGGGGTCTGAAGCTTTCTTT.